This T cell receptor (beta chain) was observed in a study of blood T cell repertoires in COVID-19. In the study overall: T cells, B-cell-depleted T cells, or PBMCs provided the cDNA or gDNA that served as material.

Germline lookup yields CDR1 MDHEN and CDR2 SYDVKM. The CDR3 spans 13 residues. V trimming: 8 bases; J trimming: 2 bases; junction bases outside the gene matches: 4. The protocol was immunoSEQ multiplex PCR, while the TCRdb copy is restricted to in-frame clones and leaves out a portion. This table has around 200,000 clones, 75% to 90% appearing once. Sequencing was performed on peripheral blood. The TCR comes from a man aged 35-49 years with acute or convalescent COVID-19. The chain carries TRBV28 and TRBJ2-3; 7 bases are a match to TRBD2. CDR3 bases: TGTGCCAGCCTTGGGACTAACACAGATACGCAGTATTTT. Protein product: CASLGTNTDTQYF.